This is a list of T cell receptor beta chains from one sample in a study of blood T cell repertoires in COVID-19. Measured with immunoSEQ multiplex PCR; TCRdb has only the in-frame clones, and not every one. The repertoire consists of approximately 210,000 clones, with roughly 91% occurring once and the leading ten covering under 5%. The specimen was peripheral blood. These receptors came from a human donor in a cohort sampled during active COVID-19. The CDR3 runs from the conserved cysteine through the conserved F or W. The D gene is left open where the match is weak. Where a row states a size, it is once, few, many or the class of an expanded clone; other rows omit it.

clone_size | j_call | d_call | v_call | cdr3_nt | cdr3_aa
. | TRBJ1-5 | . | TRBV24-1 | TGTGCCACCAGCGACAGGTTTAATCAGCCCCAGCATTTT | CATSDRFNQPQHF
once | TRBJ1-2 | . | TRBV6-5 | TGTGCCAGCAGTTACGAGGGCCCTTATGGCTACACCTTC | CASSYEGPYGYTF
. | TRBJ1-1 | TRBD1 | TRBV7-9 | TGTGCCAGCAGCCCCGGGGACAGTCCGACTGAAGCTTTCTTT | CASSPGDSPTEAFF
. | TRBJ2-1 | . | TRBV7-9 | TGTGCCAGCAGCTTTTTTCCTCGCAATGAGCAGTTCTTC | CASSFFPRNEQFF
few | TRBJ2-5 | . | TRBV3-1/TRBV3-2 | TGTGCCAGCAGCCAAGGTCAGAACAGGGTCGGGGAGACCCAGTACTTC | CASSQGQNRVGETQYF
. | TRBJ2-2 | . | TRBV14 | TGTGCCAGCAGCCATCTTCTGTACACCGGGGAGCTGTTTTTT | CASSHLLYTGELFF
. | TRBJ2-1 | . | TRBV12-3/TRBV12-4 | TGTGCCAGCAGCCCGAGGCCCAATGAGCAGTTCTTC | CASSPRPNEQFF
. | TRBJ2-5 | . | TRBV7-2 | TGTGCCAGCAGCTTAGGGGCAATCGGGAGCGGCGAGACCCAGTACTTC | CASSLGAIGSGETQYF
. | TRBJ2-3 | . | TRBV6-6 | TGTGCCAGCAGTCCCCAGGCCGTTTTAACAGATACGCAGTATTTT | CASSPQAVLTDTQYF
. | TRBJ1-5 | . | TRBV6-2/TRBV6-3 | TGTGCCAGCAGTTACGGCGCGGGTGGGTCTCTTCAGCCCCAGCATTTT | CASSYGAGGSLQPQHF
few | TRBJ1-1 | . | TRBV6-6 | TGTGCCAGCACTATAAGGAGGGGTGAGAACACTGAAGCTTTCTTT | CASTIRRGENTEAFF
. | TRBJ2-7 | TRBD1 | TRBV7-9 | TGTGCCAGCAGCTCCCAGGGGGCCTACGAGCAGTACTTC | CASSSQGAYEQYF
. | TRBJ2-3 | TRBD2 | TRBV6-4 | TGTGCCAGCAGTGCCACTAGCGGGGGGGCCTTAGATACGCAGTATTTT | CASSATSGGALDTQYF
. | TRBJ1-3 | . | TRBV5-1 | TGCGCCAGCAGCTTGGGAGGGCAGGGAAACACCATATATTTT | CASSLGGQGNTIYF
. | TRBJ2-5 | TRBD1 | TRBV5-4 | TGTGCCAGCAGCTGGACAGGGGCACAAGAGACCCAGTACTTC | CASSWTGAQETQYF
. | TRBJ2-3 | TRBD2 | TRBV27 | TGTGCCACGCGACTAGCGGGAGGGCCTCGGACAGATACGCAGTATTTT | CATRLAGGPRTDTQYF
. | TRBJ1-4 | . | TRBV10-3 | TGTGCCATCAGTGAAGGTGACAGAAATGAAAAACTGTTTTTT | CAISEGDRNEKLFF
. | TRBJ1-1 | . | TRBV5-1 | TGCGCCAGCAGCCTGAGAGCCTCGAACACTGAAGCTTTCTTT | CASSLRASNTEAFF
. | TRBJ1-1 | . | TRBV10-3 | TGTGCCATCAGTGATACAGCGGAGAACACTGAAGCTTTCTTT | CAISDTAENTEAFF
. | TRBJ1-1 | . | TRBV12-3/TRBV12-4 | TGTGCCAGCAGGCTTGCAGGGGTCACTGAAGCTTTCTTT | CASRLAGVTEAFF
. | TRBJ2-7 | . | TRBV30 | TGTGCCTGGAGTGAATATAATCCAACAGGAACTGATTTTTACTCCTACGAGCAGTACTTC | CAWSEYNPTGTDFYSYEQYF
. | TRBJ2-1 | . | TRBV5-4 | TGTGCCAGCAGCTTGGCCACAAACAGGGATGAGCAGTTCTTC | CASSLATNRDEQFF
. | TRBJ2-3 | . | TRBV5-1 | TGCGCCAGCAGCCGTTCGGGGCAGGGGACCACAGATACGCAGTATTTT | CASSRSGQGTTDTQYF
. | TRBJ1-6 | . | TRBV18 | TGTGCCAGCTCACTCTCCTCGGGGGATTCACCCCTCCACTTT | CASSLSSGDSPLHF
. | TRBJ2-4 | . | TRBV12-3/TRBV12-4 | TGTGCCAGCAGTTTAGGGTTCTCGGACATTCAGTACTTC | CASSLGFSDIQYF
few | TRBJ2-7 | TRBD1 | TRBV4-2 | TGTGCCAGCAGCCGGGACAGGGGGTACGAGCAGTACTTC | CASSRDRGYEQYF
. | TRBJ2-1 | TRBD2 | TRBV15 | TGTGCCACCAGCAGAACCACAGCCGGGACTAGCGGGAGGCCGCGATACGATGAGCAGTTCTTC | CATSRTTAGTSGRPRYDEQFF
. | TRBJ2-6 | TRBD1 | TRBV5-8 | TGTGCCAGCAGCCCCAATGGGACAGGGGGTACCAACTCTGGGGCCAACGTCCTGACTTTC | CASSPNGTGGTNSGANVLTF
. | TRBJ1-4 | TRBD1 | TRBV7-2 | TGTGCCAGCAGCTCCTGGACAGGGGGCGAAAAACTGTTTTTT | CASSSWTGGEKLFF
once | TRBJ1-2 | TRBD1 | TRBV9 | TGTGCCAGCAGCCCAAAAAGGACAGGGGGCTTCTACACCTTC | CASSPKRTGGFYTF
. | TRBJ1-5 | . | TRBV6-1 | TGTGCCAGCAGTGAATCGATGGGCCGCAATCAGCCCCAGCATTTT | CASSESMGRNQPQHF
. | TRBJ2-7 | TRBD2 | TRBV5-8 | TGTGCCAGCAGCTTGGAACGGACTAGGGGCTACGAGCAGTACTTC | CASSLERTRGYEQYF
. | TRBJ2-3 | . | TRBV5-8 | TGTGCCAGCAGCTTGGATAGCGTGAGCACAGATACGCAGTATTTT | CASSLDSVSTDTQYF
. | TRBJ1-2 | TRBD1 | TRBV5-3 | TGTGCCAGCCCGGGACAGAAGGACTATGGCTACACCTTC | CASPGQKDYGYTF
. | TRBJ2-1 | TRBD1 | TRBV7-6 | TGTGCCAGCAGCCAGACAGGGAGCTCCTACAATGAGCAGTTCTTC | CASSQTGSSYNEQFF
. | TRBJ2-1 | . | TRBV4-3 | TGCGCCAGCAGCCAAGGAAGGGGTAGTGAGCAGTTCTTC | CASSQGRGSEQFF
few | TRBJ2-3 | TRBD2 | TRBV5-6 | TGTGCCAGCAGCATCCCTAGCGGGGGGGCTCCAGATACGCAGTATTTT | CASSIPSGGAPDTQYF
. | TRBJ2-5 | TRBD2 | TRBV20-1 | TGCAGTGCTAGTGGCGGGAGTCCGGAAGAGACCCAGTACTTC | CSASGGSPEETQYF
. | TRBJ2-3 | TRBD2 | TRBV6-5 | TGTGCGGGGGGGTTTCAGTCCCCAGTAGATACGCAGTATTTT | CAGGFQSPVDTQYF
. | TRBJ2-3 | . | TRBV7-8 | TGTGCCAGCAGCTGGGGGCCCTTCACAGATACGCAGTATTTT | CASSWGPFTDTQYF
. | TRBJ1-1 | . | TRBV7-2 | TGTGCCAGCAGCTTTGGCAGAAACACTGAAGCTTTCTTT | CASSFGRNTEAFF
. | TRBJ2-7 | TRBD2 | TRBV5-5 | TGTGCCAGCAGCTGGGGGGGACTAGCGGGACTTGGCCACGAGCAGTACTTC | CASSWGGLAGLGHEQYF
. | TRBJ2-3 | TRBD2 | TRBV7-2 | TGTGCCAGCAGCTATGCAGGCGGGGGGGCCAGTCCGGATACGCAGTATTTT | CASSYAGGGASPDTQYF
. | TRBJ2-7 | . | TRBV29-1 | TGCAGCGTTGTCGACGGGTCCTACGAGCAGTACTTC | CSVVDGSYEQYF
. | TRBJ2-3 | TRBD2 | TRBV4-1 | TGCGCCAGCAGCCAAGATAGTAAATCCTCTAGCGGGAGAGTAGATACGCAGTATTTT | CASSQDSKSSSGRVDTQYF
. | TRBJ2-3 | TRBD2 | TRBV5-4 | TGTGCCAGCAGCTCGGGGGGGCGCAGTCGATTGAGCACAGATACGCAGTATTTT | CASSSGGRSRLSTDTQYF
. | TRBJ2-5 | . | TRBV3-1/TRBV3-2 | TGTGCCAGCAGCTCCCGGGAGACCCAGTACTTC | CASSSRETQYF
. | TRBJ2-5 | . | TRBV5-6 | TGTGCCAGCAGCTTGGCTTTGGAGACCCAGTACTTC | CASSLALETQYF
. | TRBJ1-4 | . | TRBV3-1/TRBV3-2 | TGTGCCAGCAGCCCTCGACAGGATGGTGCGAAAACTGTTTTT | CASSPRQDGAKTVF
once | TRBJ1-2 | . | TRBV11-2 | TGTGCCAGCAGCCTTATCGACAGATCCTATGGCTACACCTTC | CASSLIDRSYGYTF
. | TRBJ2-5 | . | TRBV15 | TGTGCCACCAGCAGAGATGGCCAGGGGAGTATTACCGGGACCCAGTACTTC | CATSRDGQGSITGTQYF
. | TRBJ2-2 | TRBD1 | TRBV7-9 | TGTGCCAGCACCCTGACAGGGGGCACCGGGGAGCTGTTTTTT | CASTLTGGTGELFF
. | TRBJ1-5 | . | TRBV5-1 | TGCGCCAGCAGCCGGTCAGGGGTAAAGGCTTATAGCAATCAGCCCCAGCATTTT | CASSRSGVKAYSNQPQHF
. | TRBJ1-2 | TRBD1 | TRBV5-1 | TGCGCCAGCAGCTCACGGGGCGGACAGGGGTATGGCTACACCTTC | CASSSRGGQGYGYTF
. | TRBJ2-7 | . | TRBV19 | TGTGCCAGTAGTTCAAAGACCTATCCGGGGTACGAGCAGTACTTC | CASSSKTYPGYEQYF
. | TRBJ2-1 | TRBD2 | TRBV19 | TGTGCCAGTAGAACGACTAGCGTCTCCTACAATGAGCAGTTCTTC | CASRTTSVSYNEQFF